Listed below are T cell receptor beta chains from one sample, sequenced in a study of blood T cell repertoires in COVID-19. Clones were read by immunoSEQ multiplex PCR, and TCRdb kept only the in-frame ones, dropping some. The sample gives about 230,000 clones, more than 80% of which show up once; approximately 2.5% is in the top ten. The sequenced sample was peripheral blood. The receptors were sampled from a young man with COVID-19, enrolled during active disease. Each CDR3 is given with its conserved first and last residue. D genes are given only for firm matches. For some rows the clone size is stated as once, few or many, or as a class when expanded; others skip it.

TRBV9	once	.	TRBJ2-3	16	CASSVVGRGEEDTQYF	TGTGCCAGCAGCGTAGTGGGCAGGGGTGAGGAAGATACGCAGTATTTT
TRBV4-2	.	.	TRBJ1-2	18	CASSRLQGGGGFNYGYTF	TGTGCCAGCAGCCGCCTTCAAGGGGGGGGAGGGTTTAACTATGGCTACACCTTC
TRBV5-1	.	TRBD1	TRBJ1-4	15	CASSLAQGGNEKLFF	TGCGCCAGCAGCTTGGCACAGGGGGGAAATGAAAAACTGTTTTTT
TRBV9	.	.	TRBJ1-6	16	CASSPPGTPQSSPLHF	TGTGCCAGCAGCCCACCGGGGACACCCCAAAGTTCACCCCTCCACTTT
TRBV7-8	.	.	TRBJ1-1	15	CASRRSGLMNTEAFF	TGTGCCAGCAGAAGGAGTGGTCTCATGAACACTGAAGCTTTCTTT
TRBV2	few	.	TRBJ2-1	17	CASSTGQGRGGMNEQFF	TGTGCCAGCAGTACCGGTCAGGGGCGGGGAGGGATGAATGAGCAGTTCTTC
TRBV15	.	TRBD1	TRBJ1-2	15	CATSREGQGNYGYTF	TGTGCCACCAGCAGAGAGGGACAGGGGAACTATGGCTACACCTTC
TRBV7-2	.	.	TRBJ1-2	15	CASSLLGANGNGYTF	TGTGCCAGCAGCTTATTGGGGGCAAACGGGAATGGCTACACCTTC
TRBV27	few	.	TRBJ2-7	14	CASSQNRDTYEQYF	TGTGCCAGCAGTCAAAACAGGGATACCTACGAGCAGTACTTC
TRBV11-3	.	.	TRBJ1-1	15	CASSPRRGRRTEAFF	TGTGCCAGCAGCCCCCGGCGGGGGCGTAGGACTGAAGCTTTCTTT
TRBV28	.	.	TRBJ2-7	15	CASSLHRFSPYEQYF	TGTGCCAGCAGTTTACACAGGTTCAGTCCCTACGAGCAGTACTTC
TRBV12-5	once	.	TRBJ1-1	13	CASGLGGNTEAFF	TGTGCTAGTGGTTTGGGCGGTAACACTGAAGCTTTCTTT
TRBV29-1	once	.	TRBJ1-2	13	CSVDEDRNYGYTF	TGCAGCGTTGATGAAGACAGAAACTATGGCTACACCTTC
TRBV10-1	.	TRBD2	TRBJ2-7	16	CASPQWAGGPLYEQYF	TGCGCCAGCCCCCAGTGGGCGGGGGGGCCCCTCTACGAGCAGTACTTC
TRBV7-2	.	.	TRBJ1-6	14	CASSLGTTLSPLHF	TGTGCCAGCAGCTTAGGTACCACCCTATCACCCCTCCACTTT
TRBV7-9	.	TRBD1	TRBJ2-7	15	CASSLGDRGWYEQYF	TGTGCCAGCAGCTTAGGGGACAGGGGTTGGTACGAGCAGTACTTC
TRBV20-1	.	TRBD1	TRBJ1-2	11	CSADRGDGYTF	TGCAGTGCTGACAGGGGAGATGGCTACACCTTC
TRBV7-3	.	TRBD2	TRBJ2-7	15	CASSPLAGHSYEQYF	TGTGCCAGCAGTCCCCTAGCGGGTCACTCCTACGAGCAGTACTTC
TRBV7-2	.	.	TRBJ1-5	14	CASSLTGSYQPQHF	TGTGCCAGCAGCTTAACAGGGTCCTATCAGCCCCAGCATTTT
TRBV19	once	TRBD2	TRBJ2-1	13	CATSGTSANEQFF	TGTGCCACCTCCGGGACTAGTGCAAATGAGCAGTTCTTC
TRBV7-2	.	TRBD1	TRBJ1-1	15	CASSSDRGIDTEAFF	TGTGCCAGCAGCTCGGACAGGGGGATAGACACTGAAGCTTTCTTT
TRBV3-1/TRBV3-2	.	.	TRBJ1-2	15	CASSQDWAAGGGYTF	TGTGCCAGCAGCCAAGATTGGGCGGCCGGGGGGGGCTACACCTTC
TRBV6-2/TRBV6-3	.	TRBD2	TRBJ2-1	19	CASSLPGTSGKGAYNEQFF	TGTGCCAGCAGTCTGCCTGGGACTAGCGGGAAGGGGGCTTACAATGAGCAGTTCTTC
TRBV6-5	.	TRBD2	TRBJ2-7	16	CASSYGGLAGDYEQYF	TGTGCCAGCAGTTACGGGGGACTAGCGGGGGACTACGAGCAGTACTTC
TRBV4-1	.	.	TRBJ1-5	17	CASSQGGGRMGNQPQHF	TGCGCCAGCAGCCAAGGGGGGGGGCGCATGGGCAATCAGCCCCAGCATTTT
TRBV28	once	.	TRBJ1-6	16	CASSSLGGTRNSPLHF	TGTGCCAGCAGTTCCCTAGGGGGAACTCGGAATTCACCCCTCCACTTT
TRBV3-1/TRBV3-2	.	.	TRBJ2-7	13	CASSRLAGYEQYF	TGTGCCAGCAGCCGATTGGCCGGGTACGAGCAGTACTTC
TRBV14	.	.	TRBJ1-2	14	CASSQDWRGSGYTF	TGTGCCAGCAGCCAAGATTGGCGAGGAAGTGGCTACACCTTC
TRBV7-2	.	.	TRBJ1-5	13	CASSSQGLQPQHF	TGTGCCAGCAGCTCCCAGGGGTTACAGCCCCAGCATTTT
TRBV7-6	.	TRBD2	TRBJ2-3	16	CASSLGGSGFTDTQYF	TGTGCCAGCAGCTTAGGCGGGAGTGGGTTCACCGATACGCAGTATTTT
TRBV6-5	.	.	TRBJ2-1	14	CASKKFSSYNEQFF	TGTGCCAGCAAGAAGTTTAGCTCCTACAATGAGCAGTTCTTC
TRBV6-6	.	TRBD1	TRBJ2-7	15	CASSYGQQGSYEQYF	TGTGCCAGCAGTTACGGTCAACAGGGGTCCTACGAGCAGTACTTC
TRBV7-3	.	TRBD1	TRBJ1-2	17	CASSLRVLRDRIYGYTF	TGTGCCAGCAGCTTAAGAGTCCTCCGGGACAGGATTTACGGCTACACCTTC
TRBV27	.	TRBD1	TRBJ1-5	19	CASSLGFGTGGVSNQPQHF	TGTGCCAGCAGTTTAGGTTTTGGGACAGGGGGCGTGAGCAATCAGCCCCAGCATTTT
TRBV7-2	.	TRBD2	TRBJ2-1	17	CASSPQHGGGPYNEQFF	TGTGCCAGCAGCCCCCAGCACGGCGGGGGGCCCTACAATGAGCAGTTCTTC
TRBV11-2	.	.	TRBJ1-4	12	CASSFAVGKLFF	TGTGCCAGCAGCTTCGCCGTCGGAAAACTGTTTTTT
TRBV5-4	.	TRBD1	TRBJ1-6	14	CASSADRGHSPLHF	TGTGCCTCCTCGGCAGACAGGGGGCATTCACCCCTCCACTTT
TRBV28	.	.	TRBJ1-2	13	CASRHGTGYGYTF	TGTGCCAGCAGACACGGAACGGGCTATGGCTACACCTTC
TRBV7-9	once	TRBD1	TRBJ1-5	17	CASSPGGQGASNQPQHF	TGTGCCAGCAGCCCGGGGGGACAGGGGGCGAGCAATCAGCCCCAGCATTTT
TRBV4-1	few	.	TRBJ2-3	16	CASSQSTGPSTDTQYF	TGCGCCAGCAGCCAGTCAACAGGGCCTAGCACAGATACGCAGTATTTT
TRBV28	.	TRBD2	TRBJ2-7	14	CASGSVAGVYEQYF	TGTGCCAGCGGCTCGGTAGCGGGAGTCTACGAGCAGTACTTC
TRBV7-2	.	TRBD2	TRBJ2-3	17	CASSLAPGLAGLDTQYF	TGTGCCAGCAGCTTAGCTCCGGGACTAGCGGGGCTAGATACGCAGTATTTT
TRBV19	.	.	TRBJ1-5	13	CASSIGAGQPQHF	TGTGCCAGTAGTATAGGGGCGGGGCAGCCCCAGCATTTT
TRBV7-9	.	.	TRBJ2-7	14	CASSGPAGAYEQYF	TGTGCCAGCAGCGGGCCCGCAGGGGCATACGAGCAGTACTTC
TRBV29-1	.	.	TRBJ1-1	13	CSVKVEMNTEAFF	TGCAGCGTTAAAGTAGAGATGAACACTGAAGCTTTCTTT
TRBV28	once	TRBD1	TRBJ1-2	13	CASSPDRDYGYTF	TGTGCCAGCAGCCCCGACAGGGACTATGGCTACACCTTC
TRBV4-3	once	.	TRBJ2-7	13	CASSQSGDDEQYF	TGCGCCAGCAGCCAATCCGGGGATGACGAGCAGTACTTC
TRBV25-1	few	TRBD1	TRBJ2-7	15	CASSEVGQGSYEQYF	TGTGCCAGCAGTGAAGTGGGACAGGGATCCTACGAGCAGTACTTC
TRBV19	.	TRBD2	TRBJ2-7	14	CASSIGLAGDEQYF	TGTGCCAGTAGTATAGGACTAGCGGGCGACGAGCAGTACTTC